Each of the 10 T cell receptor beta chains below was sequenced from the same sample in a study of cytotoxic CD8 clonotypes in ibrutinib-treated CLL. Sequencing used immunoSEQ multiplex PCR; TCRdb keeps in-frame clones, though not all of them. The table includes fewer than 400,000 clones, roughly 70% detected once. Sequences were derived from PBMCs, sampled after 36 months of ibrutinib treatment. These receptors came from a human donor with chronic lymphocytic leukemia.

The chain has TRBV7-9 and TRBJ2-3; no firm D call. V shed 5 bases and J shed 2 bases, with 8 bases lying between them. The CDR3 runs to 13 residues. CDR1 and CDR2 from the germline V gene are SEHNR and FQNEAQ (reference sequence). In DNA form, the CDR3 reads TGTGCCAGCAGCCCTATAAACACAGATACGCAGTATTTT. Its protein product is CASSPINTDTQYF.

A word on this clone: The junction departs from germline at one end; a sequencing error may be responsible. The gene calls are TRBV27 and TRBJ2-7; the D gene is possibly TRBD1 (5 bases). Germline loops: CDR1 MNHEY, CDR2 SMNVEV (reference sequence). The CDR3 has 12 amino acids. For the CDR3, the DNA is TGTGCCAGCAGTAACACCCCCGGCAGGGATTGCTTC. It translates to CASSNTPGRDCF.

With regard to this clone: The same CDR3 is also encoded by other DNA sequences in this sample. The DNA of the CDR3 is TGTGCCAGCAGTCTGACGGACACAGATACGCAGTATTTT. This sequence encodes CASSLTDTDTQYF. The chain uses TRBV2 and TRBJ2-3, with D uncertain. CDR3 size: 13 residues. Trimming removed 5 bases from V and 2 bases from J, with 8 bases in between. Germline CDR1 is SNHLY and CDR2 is FYNNEI.

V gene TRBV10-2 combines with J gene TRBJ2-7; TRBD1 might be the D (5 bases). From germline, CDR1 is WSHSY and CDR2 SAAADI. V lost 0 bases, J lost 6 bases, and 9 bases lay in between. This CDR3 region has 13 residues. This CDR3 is CASSESRQTEQYF. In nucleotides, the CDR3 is TGCGCCAGCAGTGAGTCGAGACAGACCGAGCAGTACTTC.

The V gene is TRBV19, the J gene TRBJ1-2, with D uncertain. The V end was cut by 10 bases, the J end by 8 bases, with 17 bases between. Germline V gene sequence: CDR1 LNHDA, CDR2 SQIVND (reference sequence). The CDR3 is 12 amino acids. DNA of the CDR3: TGTGCCACTAAAGCCCTACGGGCGGGCTACACCTTC. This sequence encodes CATKALRAGYTF.

The CDR3 protein is CATQTRVLDTQYF. In DNA form, the CDR3 reads TGTGCCACTCAGACTCGGGTCTTAGATACGCAGTATTTT. This chain connects TRBV10-3 to TRBJ2-3; D is ambiguous. Germline loops: CDR1 ENHRY, CDR2 SYGVKD. V lost 10 bases and J lost 5, with 16 bases in between. The CDR3 loop spans 13 amino acids.

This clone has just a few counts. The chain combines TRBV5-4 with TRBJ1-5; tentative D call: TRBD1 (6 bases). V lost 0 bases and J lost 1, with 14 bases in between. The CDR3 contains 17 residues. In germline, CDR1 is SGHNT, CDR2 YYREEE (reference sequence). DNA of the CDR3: TGTGCCAGCAGCTTGGAAGGGGGGCCTCGGAGCAATCAGCCCCAGCATTTT. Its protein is CASSLEGGPRSNQPQHF.

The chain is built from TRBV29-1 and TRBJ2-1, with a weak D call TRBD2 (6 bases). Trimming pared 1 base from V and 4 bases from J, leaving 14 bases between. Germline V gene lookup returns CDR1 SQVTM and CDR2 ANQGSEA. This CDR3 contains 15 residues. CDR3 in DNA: TGCAGCGTTGAAGGAGCTCGCGGGACGTACAATGAGCAGTTCTTC. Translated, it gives CSVEGARGTYNEQFF.

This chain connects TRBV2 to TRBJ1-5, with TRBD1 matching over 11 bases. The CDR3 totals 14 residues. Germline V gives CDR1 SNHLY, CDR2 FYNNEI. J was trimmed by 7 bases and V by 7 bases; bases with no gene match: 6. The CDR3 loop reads CASMDRGLIQPQHF. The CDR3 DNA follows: TGTGCCAGCATGGACAGGGGGCTTATACAGCCCCAGCATTTT.

CDR3 region: CASSQETGRPNYGYTF. As DNA, the CDR3 is TGCGCCAGCAGCCAAGAAACGGGGAGACCTAACTATGGCTACACCTTC. The rearrangement links TRBV4-1 to TRBJ1-2; D remains ambiguous. Germline CDR1 and CDR2: MGHRA and YSYEKL. The CDR3 runs to 16 residues. The V end lost 0 bases, the J end lost 0 bases, and 11 bases lay between the germline ends.